The rows below give T cell receptor beta chains drawn from one sample of a study of CD8+ T cells in alopecia areata. Sequencing used immunoSEQ multiplex PCR; TCRdb keeps in-frame clones, though not all of them. Of under 250,000 clones in the sample, approximately 57% were seen once. The sequencing used CD4+ T cells sorted from blood, collected at week 4, from a patient treated with tofacitinib. These receptors were obtained from a human donor with alopecia areata. The CDR3 runs from the conserved cysteine through the conserved F or W. The order of the fields is V gene, J gene, CDR3 protein.

>TRBV9|TRBJ2-3
CASSVRAGEDTQYF
>TRBV5-1|TRBJ2-7
CASSLAGRGREQYF
>TRBV6-5|TRBJ2-7
CASSYGAGGRYEQYF
>TRBV10-3|TRBJ2-1
CATVPGQGDEQFF
>TRBV2|TRBJ1-4
CASSASGQNEKLFF
>TRBV7-2|TRBJ2-7
CASSFDRVVAEQYF
>TRBV29-1|TRBJ2-3
CSVLPAHGTDTQYF
>TRBV29-1|TRBJ1-4
CSAARGKEKLFF
>TRBV29-1|TRBJ2-5
CSVDRQETQYF
>TRBV30|TRBJ2-3
CAWSRLPPDTQYF
>TRBV2|TRBJ2-3
CASSDGGRSTDTQYF
>TRBV30|TRBJ2-1
CAWSGLDGNEQFF
>TRBV27|TRBJ1-4
CASSLSGINEKLFF
>TRBV4-3|TRBJ1-1
CASSLGENTEAFF
>TRBV10-2|TRBJ2-7
CASSEGYGEQYF
>TRBV6-5|TRBJ1-6
CASSLSGQGGSPLHF
>TRBV4-3|TRBJ2-5
CASSQGVGPSGETQYF
>TRBV2|TRBJ2-3
CASSERTGVGTDTQYF
>TRBV7-8|TRBJ2-3
CASSPIPGGRADTQYF
>TRBV19|TRBJ2-5
CASSSGQGGRQYF
>TRBV5-1|TRBJ2-7
CASSLQGHEQYF
>TRBV29-1|TRBJ2-3
CSANFRADTQYF
>TRBV25-1|TRBJ1-6
CASIGTGGSPLHF
>TRBV7-3|TRBJ2-2
CASSPWTGDTGELFF
>TRBV4-3|TRBJ1-1
CASSSDPVGTEAFF
>TRBV18|TRBJ2-7
CASSPGLAGDEQYF